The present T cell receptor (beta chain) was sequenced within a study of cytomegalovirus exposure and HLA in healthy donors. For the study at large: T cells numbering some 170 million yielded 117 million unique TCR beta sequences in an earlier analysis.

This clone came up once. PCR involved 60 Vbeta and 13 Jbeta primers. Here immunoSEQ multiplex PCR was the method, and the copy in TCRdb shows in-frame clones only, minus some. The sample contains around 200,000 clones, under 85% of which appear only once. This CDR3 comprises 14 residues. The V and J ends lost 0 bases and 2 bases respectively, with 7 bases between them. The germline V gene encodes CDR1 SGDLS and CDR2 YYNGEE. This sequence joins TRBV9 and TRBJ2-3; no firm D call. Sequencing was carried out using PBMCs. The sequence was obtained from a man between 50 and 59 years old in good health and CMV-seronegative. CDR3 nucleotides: TGTGCCAGCAGCGTAGCACTATTCACAGATACGCAGTATTTT. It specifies CASSVALFTDTQYF.